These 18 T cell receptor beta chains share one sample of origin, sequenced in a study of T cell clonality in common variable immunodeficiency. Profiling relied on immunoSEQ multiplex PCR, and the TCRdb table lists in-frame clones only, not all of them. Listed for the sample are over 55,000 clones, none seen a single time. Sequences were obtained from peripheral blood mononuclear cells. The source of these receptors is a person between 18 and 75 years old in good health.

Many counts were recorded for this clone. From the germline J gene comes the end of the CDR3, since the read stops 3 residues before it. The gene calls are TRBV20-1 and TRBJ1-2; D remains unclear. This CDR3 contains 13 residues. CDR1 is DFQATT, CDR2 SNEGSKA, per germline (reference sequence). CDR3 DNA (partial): TGCAGTGCTAGAGATCCTAGCCCCTCCGGC. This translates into CSARDPSPSG. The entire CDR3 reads CSARDPSPSGYTF.

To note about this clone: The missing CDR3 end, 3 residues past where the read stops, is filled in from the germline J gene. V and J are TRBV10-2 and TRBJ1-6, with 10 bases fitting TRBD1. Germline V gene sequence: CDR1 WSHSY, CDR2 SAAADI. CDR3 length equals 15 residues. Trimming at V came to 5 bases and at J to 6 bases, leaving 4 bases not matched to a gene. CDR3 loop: CASSRGTGVNSPLHF. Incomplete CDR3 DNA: TGCGCCAGCAGTCGCGGGACAGGGGTTAATTCACCC.

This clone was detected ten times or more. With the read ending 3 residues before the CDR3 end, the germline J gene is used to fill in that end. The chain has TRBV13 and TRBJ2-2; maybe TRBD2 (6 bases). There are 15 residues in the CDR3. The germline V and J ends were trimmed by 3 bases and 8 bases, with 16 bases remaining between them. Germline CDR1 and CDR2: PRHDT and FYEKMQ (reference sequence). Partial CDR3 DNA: TGTGCCAGCAGCTTGGCTAGCGCGATGGGTGGGGAG. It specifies CASSLASAMGGE. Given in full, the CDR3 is CASSLASAMGGELFF.

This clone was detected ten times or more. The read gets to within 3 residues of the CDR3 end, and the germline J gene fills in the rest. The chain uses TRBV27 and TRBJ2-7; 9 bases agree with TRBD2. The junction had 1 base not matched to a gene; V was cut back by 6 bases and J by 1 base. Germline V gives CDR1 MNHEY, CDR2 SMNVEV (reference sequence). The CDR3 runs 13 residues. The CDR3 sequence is CASRSGRSYEQYF. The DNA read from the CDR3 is TGTGCCAGCAGGAGCGGGAGGTCCTACGAG.

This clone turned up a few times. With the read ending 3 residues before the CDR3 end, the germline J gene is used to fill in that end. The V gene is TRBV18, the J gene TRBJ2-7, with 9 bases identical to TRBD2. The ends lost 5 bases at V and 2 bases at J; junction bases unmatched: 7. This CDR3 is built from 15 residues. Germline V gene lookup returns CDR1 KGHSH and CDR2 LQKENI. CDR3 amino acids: CASSVAGGITYEQYF. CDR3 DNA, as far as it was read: TGTGCCAGCTCAGTGGCGGGAGGGATAACCTACGAG.

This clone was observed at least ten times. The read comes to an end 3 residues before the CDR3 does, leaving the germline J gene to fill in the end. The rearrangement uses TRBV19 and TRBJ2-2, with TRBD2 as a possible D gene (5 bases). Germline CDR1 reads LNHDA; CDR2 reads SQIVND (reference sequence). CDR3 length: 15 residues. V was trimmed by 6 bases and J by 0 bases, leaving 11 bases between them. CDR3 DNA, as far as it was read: TGTGCCAGTAGCCTAGCAAATACGAACACCGGGGAG. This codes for CASSLANTNTGE. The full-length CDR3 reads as CASSLANTNTGELFF.

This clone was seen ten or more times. The sequenced part of the CDR3 DNA is TGTGCCAGCAGTGATTTAAAGGTTTCCGAG. Its protein is CASSDLKVSE. The whole CDR3 sequence is CASSDLKVSEQYF. The genes are TRBV6-1 and TRBJ2-7; no definite D call. Read sequence stops 3 residues before the CDR3 end, and the germline J gene provides the missing end. The germline V and J ends were trimmed by 3 bases and 6 bases, with 12 bases remaining between them. From germline, CDR1 is MNHNS and CDR2 SASEGT. CDR3 length equals 13 residues.

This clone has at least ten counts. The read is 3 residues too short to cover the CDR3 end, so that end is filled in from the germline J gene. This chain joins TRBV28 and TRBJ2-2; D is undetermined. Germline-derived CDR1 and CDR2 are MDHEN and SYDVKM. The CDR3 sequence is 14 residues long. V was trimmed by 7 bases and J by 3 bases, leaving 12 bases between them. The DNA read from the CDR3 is TGTGCCAGCATGTTGGCGACACACACCGGGGAG. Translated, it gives CASMLATHTGE. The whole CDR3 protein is CASMLATHTGELFF.

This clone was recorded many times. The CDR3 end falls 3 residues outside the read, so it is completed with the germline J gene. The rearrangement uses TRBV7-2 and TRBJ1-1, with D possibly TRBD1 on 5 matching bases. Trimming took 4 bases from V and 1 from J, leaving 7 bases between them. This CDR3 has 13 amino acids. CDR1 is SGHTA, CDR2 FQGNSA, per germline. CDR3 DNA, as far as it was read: TGTGCCAGCAGCTCTCAGGGGAACACTGAA. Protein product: CASSSQGNTE. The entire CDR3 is CASSSQGNTEAFF.

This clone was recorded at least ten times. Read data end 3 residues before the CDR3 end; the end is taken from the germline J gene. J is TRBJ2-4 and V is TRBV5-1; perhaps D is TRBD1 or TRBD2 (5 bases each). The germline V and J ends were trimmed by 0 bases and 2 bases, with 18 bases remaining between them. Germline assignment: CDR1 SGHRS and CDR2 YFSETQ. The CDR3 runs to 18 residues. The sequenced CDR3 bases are TGCGCCAGCAGCTTGGGCCCCCAGGGTTGGAGGACCAAAAACATT. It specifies CASSLGPQGWRTKNI. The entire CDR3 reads CASSLGPQGWRTKNIQYF.

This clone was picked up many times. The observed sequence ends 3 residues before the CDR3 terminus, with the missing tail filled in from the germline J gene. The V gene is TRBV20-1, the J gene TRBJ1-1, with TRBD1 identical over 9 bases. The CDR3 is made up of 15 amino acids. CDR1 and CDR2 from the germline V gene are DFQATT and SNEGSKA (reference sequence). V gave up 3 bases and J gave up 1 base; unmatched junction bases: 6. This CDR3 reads CSARSGQGRNTEAFF. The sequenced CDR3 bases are TGCAGTGCTAGGTCCGGACAGGGGAGGAACACTGAA.

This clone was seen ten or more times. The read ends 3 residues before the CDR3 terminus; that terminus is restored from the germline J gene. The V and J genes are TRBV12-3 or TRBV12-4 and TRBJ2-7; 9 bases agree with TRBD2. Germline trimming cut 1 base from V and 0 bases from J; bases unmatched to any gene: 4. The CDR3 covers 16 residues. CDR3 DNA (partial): TGTGCCAGCAGTTTAGGGGCAGCGGGGGGCTCCTACGAG. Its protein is CASSLGAAGGSYE. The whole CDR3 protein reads CASSLGAAGGSYEQYF.

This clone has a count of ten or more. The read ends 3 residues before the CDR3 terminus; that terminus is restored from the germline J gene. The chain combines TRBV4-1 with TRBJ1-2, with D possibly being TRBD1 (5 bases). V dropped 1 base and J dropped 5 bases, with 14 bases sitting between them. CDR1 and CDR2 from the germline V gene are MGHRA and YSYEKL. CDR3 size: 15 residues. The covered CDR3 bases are TGCGCCAGCAGCCAAGGAAAGGCCTCAGGGTATGGC. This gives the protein CASSQGKASGYG. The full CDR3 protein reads CASSQGKASGYGYTF.

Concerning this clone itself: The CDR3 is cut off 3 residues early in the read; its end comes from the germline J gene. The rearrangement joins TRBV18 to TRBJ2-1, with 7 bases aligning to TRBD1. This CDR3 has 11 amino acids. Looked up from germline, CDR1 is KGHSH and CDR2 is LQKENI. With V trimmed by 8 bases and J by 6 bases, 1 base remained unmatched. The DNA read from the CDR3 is TGTGCCAGCAACAGGGGCAATGAG. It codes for CASNRGNE. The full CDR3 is CASNRGNEQFF.

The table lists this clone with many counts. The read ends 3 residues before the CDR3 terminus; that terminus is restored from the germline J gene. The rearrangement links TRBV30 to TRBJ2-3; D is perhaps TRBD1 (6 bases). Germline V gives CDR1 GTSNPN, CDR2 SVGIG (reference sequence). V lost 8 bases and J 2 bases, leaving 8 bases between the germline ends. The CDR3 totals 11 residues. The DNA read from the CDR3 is TGTGCCGGGACATCCACAGATACG. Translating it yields CAGTSTDT. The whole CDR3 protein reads CAGTSTDTQYF.

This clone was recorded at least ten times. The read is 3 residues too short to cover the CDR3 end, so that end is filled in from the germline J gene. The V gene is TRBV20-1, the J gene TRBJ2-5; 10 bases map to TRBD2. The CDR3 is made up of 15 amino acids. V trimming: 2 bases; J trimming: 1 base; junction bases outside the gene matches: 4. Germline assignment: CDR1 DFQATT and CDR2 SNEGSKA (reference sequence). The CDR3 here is CSARIAGGRQETQYF. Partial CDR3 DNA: TGCAGTGCTAGAATAGCGGGAGGCCGCCAAGAGACC.

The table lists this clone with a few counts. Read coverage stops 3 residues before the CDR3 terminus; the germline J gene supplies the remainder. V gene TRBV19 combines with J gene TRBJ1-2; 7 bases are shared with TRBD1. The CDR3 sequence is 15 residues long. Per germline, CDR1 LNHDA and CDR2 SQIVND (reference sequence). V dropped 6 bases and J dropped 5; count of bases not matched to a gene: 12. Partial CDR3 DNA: TGTGCCAGTAGCCCTACCCTCCGGACAGGTTATGGC. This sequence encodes CASSPTLRTGYG. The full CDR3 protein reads CASSPTLRTGYGYTF.

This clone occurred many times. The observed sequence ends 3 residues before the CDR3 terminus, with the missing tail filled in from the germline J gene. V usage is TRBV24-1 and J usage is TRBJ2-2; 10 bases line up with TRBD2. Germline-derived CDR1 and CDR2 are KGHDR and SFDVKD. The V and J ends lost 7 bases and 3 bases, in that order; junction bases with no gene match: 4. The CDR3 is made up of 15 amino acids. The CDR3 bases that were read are TGTGCCACCAGCGAGACTAGCGGGTACACCGGGGAG. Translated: CATSETSGYTGE. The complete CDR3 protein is CATSETSGYTGELFF.